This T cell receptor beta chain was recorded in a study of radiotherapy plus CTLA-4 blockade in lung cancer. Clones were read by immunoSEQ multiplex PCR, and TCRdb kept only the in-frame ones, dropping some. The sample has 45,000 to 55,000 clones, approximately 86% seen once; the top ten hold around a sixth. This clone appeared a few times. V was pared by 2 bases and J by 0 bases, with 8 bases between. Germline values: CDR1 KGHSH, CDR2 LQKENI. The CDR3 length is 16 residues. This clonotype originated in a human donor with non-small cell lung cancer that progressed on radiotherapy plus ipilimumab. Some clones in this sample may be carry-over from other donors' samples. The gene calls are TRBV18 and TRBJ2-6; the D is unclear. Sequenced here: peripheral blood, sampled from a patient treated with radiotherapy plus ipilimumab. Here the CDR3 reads CASSPLRHSGANVLTF. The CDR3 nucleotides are TGTGCCAGCTCACCATTGCGCCACTCTGGGGCCAACGTCCTGACTTTC.